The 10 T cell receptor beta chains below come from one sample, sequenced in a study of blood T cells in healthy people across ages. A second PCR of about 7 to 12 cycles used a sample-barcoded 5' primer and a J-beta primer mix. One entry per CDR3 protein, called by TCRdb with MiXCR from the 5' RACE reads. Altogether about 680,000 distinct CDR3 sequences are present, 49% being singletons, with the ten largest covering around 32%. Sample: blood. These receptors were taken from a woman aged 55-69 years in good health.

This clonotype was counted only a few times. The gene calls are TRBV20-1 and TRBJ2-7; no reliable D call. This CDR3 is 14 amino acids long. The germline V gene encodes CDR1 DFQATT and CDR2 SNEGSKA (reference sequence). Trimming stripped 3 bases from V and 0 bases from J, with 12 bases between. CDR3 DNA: TGCAGTGCTAGCGGTGGGCCTCTCTCCTACGAGCAGTACTTC. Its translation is CSASGGPLSYEQYF.

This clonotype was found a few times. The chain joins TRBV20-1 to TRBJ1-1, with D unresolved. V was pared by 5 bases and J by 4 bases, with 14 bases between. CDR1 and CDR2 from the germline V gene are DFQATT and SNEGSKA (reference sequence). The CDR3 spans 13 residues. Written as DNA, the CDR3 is TGCAGTGCTCCCAGCCGGGCGAGCACTGAAGCTTTCTTT. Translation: CSAPSRASTEAFF.

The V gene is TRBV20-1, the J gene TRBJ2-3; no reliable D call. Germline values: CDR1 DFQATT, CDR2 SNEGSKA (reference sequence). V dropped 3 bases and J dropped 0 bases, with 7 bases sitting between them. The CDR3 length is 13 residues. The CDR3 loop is CSASQESTDTQYF. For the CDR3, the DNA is TGCAGTGCTAGCCAGGAGAGCACAGATACGCAGTATTTT.

CDR3 sequence: CSARTVGLQSAETQYF. Written as DNA, the CDR3 is TGCAGTGCTAGAACGGTCGGTCTCCAATCCGCCGAGACCCAGTACTTC. This chain links TRBV20-1 with TRBJ2-5; D is ambiguous. This CDR3 contains 16 residues. Trimming took off 2 bases at V and 5 bases at J, with 21 bases between the two ends. In germline, CDR1 is DFQATT, CDR2 SNEGSKA (reference sequence).

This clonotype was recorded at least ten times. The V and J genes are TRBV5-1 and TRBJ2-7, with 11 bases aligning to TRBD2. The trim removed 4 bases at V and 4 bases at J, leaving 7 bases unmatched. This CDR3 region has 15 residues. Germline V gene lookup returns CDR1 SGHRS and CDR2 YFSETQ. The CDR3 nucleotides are TGCGCCAGCAGCAAAGGACTAGCGGGTCTATACGAGCAGTACTTC. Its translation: CASSKGLAGLYEQYF.

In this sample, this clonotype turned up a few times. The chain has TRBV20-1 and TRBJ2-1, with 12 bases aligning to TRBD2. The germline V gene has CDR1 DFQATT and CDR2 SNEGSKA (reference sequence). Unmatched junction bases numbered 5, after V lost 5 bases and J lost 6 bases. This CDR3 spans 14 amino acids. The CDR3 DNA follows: TGCAGTGCTTTGAGGACTAGCGGGGCCAATGAGCAGTTCTTC. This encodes CSALRTSGANEQFF.

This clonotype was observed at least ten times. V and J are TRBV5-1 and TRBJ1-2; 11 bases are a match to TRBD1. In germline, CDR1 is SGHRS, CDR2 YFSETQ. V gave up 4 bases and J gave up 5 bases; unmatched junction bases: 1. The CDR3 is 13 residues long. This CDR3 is CASSGDRGYGYTF. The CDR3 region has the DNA TGCGCCAGCAGCGGGGACAGGGGGTATGGCTACACCTTC.

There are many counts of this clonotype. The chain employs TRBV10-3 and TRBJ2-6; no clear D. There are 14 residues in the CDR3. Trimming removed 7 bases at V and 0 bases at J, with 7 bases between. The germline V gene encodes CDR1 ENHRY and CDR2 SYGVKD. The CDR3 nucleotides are TGTGCCATCAAAGGTAGCTCTGGGGCCAACGTCCTGACTTTC. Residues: CAIKGSSGANVLTF.

CDR3 protein: CASSLDEVVGEQYF. The CDR3 bases are TGTGCCAGCAGCTTAGATGAGGTGGTGGGGGAGCAGTACTTC. This chain joins TRBV7-2 and TRBJ2-7; D is unclear. The CDR3 sequence is 14 residues long. Germline assignment: CDR1 SGHTA and CDR2 FQGNSA. Trimming removed 1 base from V and 7 bases from J, with 14 bases in between.

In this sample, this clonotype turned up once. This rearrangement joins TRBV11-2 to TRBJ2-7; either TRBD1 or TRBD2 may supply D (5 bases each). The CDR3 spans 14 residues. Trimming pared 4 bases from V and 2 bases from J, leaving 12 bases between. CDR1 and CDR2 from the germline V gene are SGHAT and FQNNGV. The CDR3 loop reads CASSSLSGPYEQYF. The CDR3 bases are TGTGCCAGCAGCTCCCTATCGGGACCCTACGAGCAGTACTTC.